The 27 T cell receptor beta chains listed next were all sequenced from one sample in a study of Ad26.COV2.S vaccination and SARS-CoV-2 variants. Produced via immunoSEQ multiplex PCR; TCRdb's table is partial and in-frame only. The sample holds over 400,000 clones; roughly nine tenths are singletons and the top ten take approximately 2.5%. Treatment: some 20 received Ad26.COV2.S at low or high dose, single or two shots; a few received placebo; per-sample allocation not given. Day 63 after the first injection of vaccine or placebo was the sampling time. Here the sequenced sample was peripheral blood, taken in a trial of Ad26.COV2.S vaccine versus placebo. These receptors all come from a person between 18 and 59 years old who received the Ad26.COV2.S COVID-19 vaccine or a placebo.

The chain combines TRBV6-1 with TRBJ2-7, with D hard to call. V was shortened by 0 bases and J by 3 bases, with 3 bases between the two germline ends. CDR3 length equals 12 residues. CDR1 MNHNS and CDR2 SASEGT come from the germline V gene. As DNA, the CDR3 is TGTGCCAGCAGTGAAGCCAACTACGAGCAGTACTTC. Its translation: CASSEANYEQYF.

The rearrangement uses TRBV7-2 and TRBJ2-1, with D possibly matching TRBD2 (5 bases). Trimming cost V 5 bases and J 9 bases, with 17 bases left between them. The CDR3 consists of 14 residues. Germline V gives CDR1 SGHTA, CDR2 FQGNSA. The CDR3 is CASSHGGSRGEQFF. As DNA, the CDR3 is TGTGCCAGCAGCCACGGAGGCTCGAGAGGTGAGCAGTTCTTC.

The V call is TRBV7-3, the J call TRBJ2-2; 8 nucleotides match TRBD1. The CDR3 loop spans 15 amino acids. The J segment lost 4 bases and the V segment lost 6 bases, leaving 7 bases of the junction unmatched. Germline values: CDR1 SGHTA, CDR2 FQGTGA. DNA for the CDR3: TGTGCCAGCAGTCCACGACAGGGGAGCACCGGGGAGCTGTTTTTT. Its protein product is CASSPRQGSTGELFF.

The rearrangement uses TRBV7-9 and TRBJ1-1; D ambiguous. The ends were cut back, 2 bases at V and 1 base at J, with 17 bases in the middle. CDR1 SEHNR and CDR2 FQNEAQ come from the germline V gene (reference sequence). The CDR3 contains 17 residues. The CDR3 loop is CASSLSGTTIANTEAFF. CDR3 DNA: TGTGCCAGCAGCTTATCGGGCACCACAATAGCGAACACTGAAGCTTTCTTT.

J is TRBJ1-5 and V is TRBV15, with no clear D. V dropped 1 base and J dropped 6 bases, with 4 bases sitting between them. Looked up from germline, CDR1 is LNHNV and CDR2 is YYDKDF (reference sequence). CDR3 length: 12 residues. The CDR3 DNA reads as TGTGCCACCAGCAGAGGGGTTCAGCCCCAGCATTTT. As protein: CATSRGVQPQHF.

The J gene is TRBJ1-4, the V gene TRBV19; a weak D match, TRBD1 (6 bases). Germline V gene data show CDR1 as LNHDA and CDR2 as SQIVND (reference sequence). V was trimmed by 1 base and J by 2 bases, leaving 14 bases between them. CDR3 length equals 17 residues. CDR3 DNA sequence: TGTGCCAGTAGTATAGGACCCCTAGGGGGGACTAATGAAAAACTGTTTTTT. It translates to CASSIGPLGGTNEKLFF.

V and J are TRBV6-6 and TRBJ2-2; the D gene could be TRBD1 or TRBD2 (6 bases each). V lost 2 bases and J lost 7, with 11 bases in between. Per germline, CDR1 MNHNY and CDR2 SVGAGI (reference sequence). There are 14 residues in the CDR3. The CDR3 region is CASSYQGRGGELFF. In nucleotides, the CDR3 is TGTGCCAGCAGTTACCAGGGGCGGGGCGGGGAGCTGTTTTTT.

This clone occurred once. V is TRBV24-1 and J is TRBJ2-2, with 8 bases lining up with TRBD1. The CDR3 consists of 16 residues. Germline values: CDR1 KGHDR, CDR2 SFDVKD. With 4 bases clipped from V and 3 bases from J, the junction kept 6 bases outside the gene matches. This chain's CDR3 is CATSDPGTGDTGELFF. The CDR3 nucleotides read TGTGCCACCAGTGACCCTGGGACAGGAGACACCGGGGAGCTGTTTTTT.

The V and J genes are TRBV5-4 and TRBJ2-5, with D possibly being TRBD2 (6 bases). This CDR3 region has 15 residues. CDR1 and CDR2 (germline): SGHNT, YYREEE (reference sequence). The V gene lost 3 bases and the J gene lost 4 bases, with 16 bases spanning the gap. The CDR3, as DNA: TGTGCCAGCAGCTCGACGTGGGGGGACGGAGAGACCCAGTACTTC. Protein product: CASSSTWGDGETQYF.

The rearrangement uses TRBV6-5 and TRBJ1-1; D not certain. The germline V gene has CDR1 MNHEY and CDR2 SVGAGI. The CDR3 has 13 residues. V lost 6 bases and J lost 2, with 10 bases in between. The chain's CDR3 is CASRLDGNTEAFF. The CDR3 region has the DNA TGTGCCAGCAGGCTCGACGGTAACACTGAAGCTTTCTTT.

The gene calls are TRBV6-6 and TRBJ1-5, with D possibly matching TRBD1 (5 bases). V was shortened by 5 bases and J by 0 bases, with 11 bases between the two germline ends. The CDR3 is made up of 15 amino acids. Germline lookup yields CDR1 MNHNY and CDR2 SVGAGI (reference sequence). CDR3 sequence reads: CASSGTGYSNQPQHF. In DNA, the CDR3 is TGTGCCAGCAGTGGCACAGGTTATAGCAATCAGCCCCAGCATTTT.

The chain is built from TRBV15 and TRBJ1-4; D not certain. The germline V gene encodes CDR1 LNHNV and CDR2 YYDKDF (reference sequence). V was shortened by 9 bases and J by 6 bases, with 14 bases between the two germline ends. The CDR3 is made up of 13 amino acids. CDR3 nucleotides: TGTGCCACGCAAGGGAAGGATGATGAAAAACTGTTTTTT. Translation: CATQGKDDEKLFF.

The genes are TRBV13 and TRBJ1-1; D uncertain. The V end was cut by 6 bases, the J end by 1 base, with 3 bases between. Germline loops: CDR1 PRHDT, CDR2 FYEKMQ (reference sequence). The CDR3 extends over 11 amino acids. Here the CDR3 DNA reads TGTGCCAGCAGGAAGAACACTGAAGCTTTCTTT. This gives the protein CASRKNTEAFF.

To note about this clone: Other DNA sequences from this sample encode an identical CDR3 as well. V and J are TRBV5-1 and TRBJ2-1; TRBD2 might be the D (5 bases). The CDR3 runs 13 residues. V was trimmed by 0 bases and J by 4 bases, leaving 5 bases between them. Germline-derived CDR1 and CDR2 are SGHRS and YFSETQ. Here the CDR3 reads CASSLGGYNEQFF. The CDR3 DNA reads TGCGCCAGCAGCTTGGGAGGGTACAATGAGCAGTTCTTC.

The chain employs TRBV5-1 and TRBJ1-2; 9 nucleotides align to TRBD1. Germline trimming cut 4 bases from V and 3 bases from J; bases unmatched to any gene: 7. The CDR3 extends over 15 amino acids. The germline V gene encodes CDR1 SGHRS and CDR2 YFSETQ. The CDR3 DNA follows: TGCGCCAGCAGCCAGGACAGGGGAAGCGACTATGGCTACACCTTC. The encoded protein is CASSQDRGSDYGYTF.

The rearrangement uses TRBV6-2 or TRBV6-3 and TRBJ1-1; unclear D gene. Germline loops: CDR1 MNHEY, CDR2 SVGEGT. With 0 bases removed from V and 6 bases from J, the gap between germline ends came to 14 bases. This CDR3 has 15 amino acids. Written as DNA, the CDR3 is TGTGCCAGCAGTTACTCGCTCCCCCCGGGCCCTGAAGCTTTCTTT. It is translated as CASSYSLPPGPEAFF.

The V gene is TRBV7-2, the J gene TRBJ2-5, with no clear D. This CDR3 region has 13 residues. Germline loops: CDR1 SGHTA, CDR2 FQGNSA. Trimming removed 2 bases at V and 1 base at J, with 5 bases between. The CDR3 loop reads CASSLISQETQYF. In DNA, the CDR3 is TGTGCCAGCAGCTTAATCAGCCAAGAGACCCAGTACTTC.

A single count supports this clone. CDR3 region: CSVSGGYDYGYTF. The DNA for the CDR3 is TGCAGCGTTTCAGGGGGCTATGACTATGGCTACACCTTC. The rearrangement uses TRBV29-1 and TRBJ1-2; 8 bases line up with TRBD1. The length of the CDR3 is 13 residues. CDR1 SQVTM and CDR2 ANQGSEA come from the germline V gene. V was clipped by 5 bases and J by 3 bases; unmatched bases: 5.

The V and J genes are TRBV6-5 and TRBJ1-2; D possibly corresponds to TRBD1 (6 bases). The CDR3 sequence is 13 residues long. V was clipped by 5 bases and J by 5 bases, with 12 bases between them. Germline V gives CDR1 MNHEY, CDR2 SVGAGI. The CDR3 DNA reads TGTGCCAGCAGTCCCGGACAGTCTTATGGCTACACCTTC. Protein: CASSPGQSYGYTF.

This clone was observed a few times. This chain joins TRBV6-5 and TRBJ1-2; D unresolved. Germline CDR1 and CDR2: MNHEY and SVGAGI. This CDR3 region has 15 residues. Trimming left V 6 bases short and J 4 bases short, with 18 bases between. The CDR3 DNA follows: TGTGCCAGCAGCTCCCCGGCAGAAACCTCCTATGGCTACACCTTC. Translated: CASSSPAETSYGYTF.

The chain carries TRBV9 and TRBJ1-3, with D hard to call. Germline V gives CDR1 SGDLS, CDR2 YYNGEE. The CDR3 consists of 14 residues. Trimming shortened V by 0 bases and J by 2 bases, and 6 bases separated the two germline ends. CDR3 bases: TGTGCCAGCAGCGTAGTTGGTGCTGGAAACACCATATATTTT. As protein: CASSVVGAGNTIYF.

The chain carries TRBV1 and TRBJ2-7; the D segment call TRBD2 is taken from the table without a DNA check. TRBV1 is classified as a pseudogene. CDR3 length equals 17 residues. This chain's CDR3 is CTSSQRTSGPPTGEQYV. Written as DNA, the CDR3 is TGCACCAGCAGCCAAAGAACCAGCGGACCCCCGACGGGGGAGCAGTACGTC.

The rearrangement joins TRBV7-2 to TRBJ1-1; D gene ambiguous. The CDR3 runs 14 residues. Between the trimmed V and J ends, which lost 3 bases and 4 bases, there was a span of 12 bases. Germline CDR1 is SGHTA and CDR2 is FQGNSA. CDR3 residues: CASSFRPTLTEAFF. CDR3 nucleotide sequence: TGTGCCAGCAGCTTTAGGCCAACGCTCACTGAAGCTTTCTTT.

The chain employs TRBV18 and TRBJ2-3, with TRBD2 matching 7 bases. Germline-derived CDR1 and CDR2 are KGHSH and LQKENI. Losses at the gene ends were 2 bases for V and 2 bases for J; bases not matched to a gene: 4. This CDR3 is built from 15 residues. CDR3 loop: CASSPSAGTTDTQYF. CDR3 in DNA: TGTGCCAGCTCACCATCAGCGGGGACCACAGATACGCAGTATTTT. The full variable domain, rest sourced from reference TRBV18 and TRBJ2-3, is NAGVMQNPRHLVRRRGQEARLRCSPMKGHSHVYWYRQLPEEGLKFMVYLQKENIIDESGMPKERFSAEFPKEGPSILRIQQVVRGDSAAYFCASSPSAGTTDTQYFGPGTRLTVL.

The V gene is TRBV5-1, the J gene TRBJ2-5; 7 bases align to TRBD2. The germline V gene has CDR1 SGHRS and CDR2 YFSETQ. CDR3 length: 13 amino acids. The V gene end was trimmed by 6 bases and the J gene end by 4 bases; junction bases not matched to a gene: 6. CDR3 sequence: CASTPGGRETQYF. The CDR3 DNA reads TGCGCCAGCACCCCGGGAGGACGAGAGACCCAGTACTTC. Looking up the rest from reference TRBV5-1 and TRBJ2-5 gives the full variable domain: KAGVTQTPRYLIKTRGQQVTLSCSPISGHRSVSWYQQTPGQGLQFLFEYFSETQRNKGNFPGRFSGRQFSNSRSEMNVSTLELGDSALYLCASTPGGRETQYFGPGTRLLVL.

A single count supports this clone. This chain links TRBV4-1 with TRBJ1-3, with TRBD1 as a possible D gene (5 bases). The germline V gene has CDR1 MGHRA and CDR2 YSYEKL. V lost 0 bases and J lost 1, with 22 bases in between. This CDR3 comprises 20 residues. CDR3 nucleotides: TGCGCCAGCAGCCAAGAATTTTGGGGGGGAGGGGCTAGGTCTGGAAACACCATATATTTT. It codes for CASSQEFWGGGARSGNTIYF.

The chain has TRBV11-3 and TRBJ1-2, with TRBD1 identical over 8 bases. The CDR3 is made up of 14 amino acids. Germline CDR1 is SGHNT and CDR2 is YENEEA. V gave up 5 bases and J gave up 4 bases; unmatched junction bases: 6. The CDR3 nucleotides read TGTGCCAGCAGCCCGTCGACAGGGGTCTATGGCTACACCTTC. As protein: CASSPSTGVYGYTF.